The rows below give T cell receptor beta chains drawn from one sample of a study of technical replicates of blood from several donors. Clones were read by immunoSEQ multiplex PCR, and TCRdb kept only the in-frame ones, dropping some. The sample has more than 90,000 clones, around 95% seen once. The sequencing input was T cells isolated from PBMCs. The receptors here all came from a human donor in good health. Both conserved end residues are part of each CDR3. Each record gives: clone size, J gene, V gene, D gene, CDR3 DNA, CDR3 protein. A D gene is named only where the DNA matches it firmly. Size values are once, few and many counts, or a class for expanded clones, and some rows have none.

size: -
J: TRBJ2-7
V: TRBV7-3
D: TRBD2
DNA: TGTGCCAGCAGCTTAACGCCGGTAGCGGGGGGTAGTCTACACGAGCAGTACTTC
CDR3: CASSLTPVAGGSLHEQYF

size: once
J: TRBJ2-3
V: TRBV19
D: TRBD2
DNA: TGTGCCAGTAGTTTTCCTTTTGGGGGGGGCACAGATACGCAGTATTTT
CDR3: CASSFPFGGGTDTQYF

size: -
J: TRBJ2-2
V: TRBV12-5
D: TRBD1
DNA: TGTGCTAGTGGTTTGACCCTAACAGGGGACAACACCGGGGAGCTGTTTTTT
CDR3: CASGLTLTGDNTGELFF

size: once
J: TRBJ2-5
V: TRBV19
D: TRBD1
DNA: TGTGCCAGTACCCGGGACAGGGGGCAGGAGACCCAGTACTTC
CDR3: CASTRDRGQETQYF

size: -
J: TRBJ2-1
V: TRBV10-1
D: -
DNA: TGCGCCAGCAGTGATCCCGGGAGCTCCTACAATGAGCAGTTCTTC
CDR3: CASSDPGSSYNEQFF

size: -
J: TRBJ1-1
V: TRBV9
D: -
DNA: TGTGCCAGCAGCGTAGGGGCAGAGAACACTGAAGCTTTCTTT
CDR3: CASSVGAENTEAFF

size: -
J: TRBJ2-3
V: TRBV12-5
D: TRBD1
DNA: TGTGCTAGTGGTGGACAGGGAACAGATACGCAGTATTTT
CDR3: CASGGQGTDTQYF

size: -
J: TRBJ1-3
V: TRBV27
D: TRBD1
DNA: TGTGCCAGCAGTTCTCTAGGGACAGGGTTCCTCTCTGGAAACACCATATATTTT
CDR3: CASSSLGTGFLSGNTIYF

size: -
J: TRBJ2-6
V: TRBV10-2
D: -
DNA: TGCGCCAGCAGTGAGTCCCAAGATAAAGAGGGACACCGTTTCTCTGGGGCCAACGTCCTGACTTTC
CDR3: CASSESQDKEGHRFSGANVLTF

size: -
J: TRBJ2-1
V: TRBV4-2
D: -
DNA: TGTGCCAGCAGCCAAGAGAGCTCCTACAATGAGCAGTTCTTC
CDR3: CASSQESSYNEQFF

size: -
J: TRBJ2-1
V: TRBV2
D: TRBD2
DNA: TGTGCCAGTGGAACTAGCGGCTTCTACAATGAGCAGTTCTTC
CDR3: CASGTSGFYNEQFF

size: -
J: TRBJ1-6
V: TRBV6-4
D: -
DNA: TGTGCCAGCAGCCTAAACTCCTATAATTCACCCCTCCACTTT
CDR3: CASSLNSYNSPLHF

size: -
J: TRBJ2-1
V: TRBV5-1
D: TRBD2
DNA: TGCGCCAGCAGCTCCGGGACTAGCGGCTACAATGAGCAGTTCTTC
CDR3: CASSSGTSGYNEQFF

size: -
J: TRBJ1-2
V: TRBV15
D: -
DNA: TGTGCCACCAGCAGCTTGGGTCGGTTTCAGGGGCACGGCTATGGCTACACCTTC
CDR3: CATSSLGRFQGHGYGYTF

size: -
J: TRBJ2-1
V: TRBV28
D: TRBD1
DNA: TGTGCCAGCAGTTTCAATTACGGACAGGGCAGGAATGAGCAGTTCTTC
CDR3: CASSFNYGQGRNEQFF

size: -
J: TRBJ2-1
V: TRBV5-1
D: -
DNA: TGCGCCAGCAGCGACCTCGGACCAGGACTCAAAAACTCCTACAATGAGCAGTTCTTC
CDR3: CASSDLGPGLKNSYNEQFF

size: -
J: TRBJ2-7
V: TRBV6-1
D: TRBD1
DNA: TGTGCCAGCACCATGGACAGGGCCGGCTCCTACGAGCAGTACTTC
CDR3: CASTMDRAGSYEQYF

size: -
J: TRBJ1-1
V: TRBV4-1
D: TRBD1
DNA: TGCGCCAGCAGCCTTGTAGTTCAGGGGGGCACTGAAGCTTTCTTT
CDR3: CASSLVVQGGTEAFF

size: -
J: TRBJ2-1
V: TRBV30
D: TRBD2
DNA: TGTGCCTGGAGTGTACGGAGGAGCGGGGTTTACAATGAGCAGTTCTTC
CDR3: CAWSVRRSGVYNEQFF

size: -
J: TRBJ2-3
V: TRBV10-3
D: TRBD2
DNA: TGTGCCATAAACGGGGGGACTAGCACAGATACGCAGTATTTT
CDR3: CAINGGTSTDTQYF

size: -
J: TRBJ2-5
V: TRBV28
D: -
DNA: TGTGCCAGCAGTCCTCGACATTCCCAAGAGACCCAGTACTTC
CDR3: CASSPRHSQETQYF

size: -
J: TRBJ2-3
V: TRBV10-3
D: TRBD1
DNA: TGTGCCATCAGTGGAACAGGGGGCTTCACAGATACGCAGTATTTT
CDR3: CAISGTGGFTDTQYF

size: -
J: TRBJ1-5
V: TRBV19
D: -
DNA: TGTGCCAGTAGCTACGAAGGCAATCAGCCCCAGCATTTT
CDR3: CASSYEGNQPQHF

size: -
J: TRBJ2-1
V: TRBV28
D: -
DNA: TGTGCCAGCAGCTCCCCCCTTTTAGCGTTGAGCTCCTACAATGAGCAGTTCTTC
CDR3: CASSSPLLALSSYNEQFF

size: -
J: TRBJ2-7
V: TRBV6-5
D: -
DNA: TGTGCCAGCAGTCCAGGGCAACAATCCTACGAGCAGTACTTC
CDR3: CASSPGQQSYEQYF

size: -
J: TRBJ2-1
V: TRBV19
D: -
DNA: TGTGCCAGTAGTATCTCAATCAGCTCCTACAATGAGCAGTTCTTC
CDR3: CASSISISSYNEQFF

size: -
J: TRBJ2-5
V: TRBV4-1
D: -
DNA: TGCGCCAGCAGCCAACCTGAGTCGGAGACCCAGTACTTC
CDR3: CASSQPESETQYF

size: -
J: TRBJ1-4
V: TRBV5-1
D: TRBD1
DNA: TGCGCCAGCAGCTTGGCCGAGGGGACAGGGGGCTATTCTAATGAAAAACTGTTTTTT
CDR3: CASSLAEGTGGYSNEKLFF

size: -
J: TRBJ1-5
V: TRBV6-1
D: -
DNA: TGTGCCAGCAGTGAGCCCCTAGGAATCAATCAGCCCCAGCATTTT
CDR3: CASSEPLGINQPQHF

size: -
J: TRBJ2-1
V: TRBV6-1
D: -
DNA: TGTGCCAGCAGTGACACAGCGGTTAATGAGCAGTTCTTC
CDR3: CASSDTAVNEQFF

size: -
J: TRBJ1-4
V: TRBV19
D: -
DNA: TGTGCCAGTAGTCCGAACAGGGTGGCTAATGAAAAACTGTTTTTT
CDR3: CASSPNRVANEKLFF

size: -
J: TRBJ2-3
V: TRBV7-9
D: TRBD2
DNA: TGTGCCAGCAGCTTAGCCCAGACTAGCCAGGGAGATACGCAGTATTTT
CDR3: CASSLAQTSQGDTQYF

size: -
J: TRBJ2-7
V: TRBV28
D: -
DNA: TGTGCCAGCAGTACTCATCCTCCCGGCTACGAGCAGTACTTC
CDR3: CASSTHPPGYEQYF

size: -
J: TRBJ2-3
V: TRBV18
D: -
DNA: TGTGCCAGCTCCCGCCGGGACAAAAGAACAGATACGCAGTATTTT
CDR3: CASSRRDKRTDTQYF

size: -
J: TRBJ1-2
V: TRBV5-1
D: -
DNA: TGCGCCAGCAGCTTGGTTCCAGGCCTAAACTATGGCTACACCTTC
CDR3: CASSLVPGLNYGYTF

size: few
J: TRBJ1-5
V: TRBV19
D: TRBD1
DNA: TGTGCCAGTAGTAAAAAATCGGGACAGGGAGGGGGGCAGCCCCAGCATTTT
CDR3: CASSKKSGQGGGQPQHF

size: -
J: TRBJ2-5
V: TRBV6-6
D: -
DNA: TGTGCCAGCTCCACTATTTTGGAGACCCAGTACTTC
CDR3: CASSTILETQYF

size: -
J: TRBJ2-1
V: TRBV30
D: -
DNA: TGTGCCTGGAGTGGAGGGTACAATGAGCAGTTCTTC
CDR3: CAWSGGYNEQFF

size: -
J: TRBJ1-1
V: TRBV5-1
D: -
DNA: TGCGCCAGCAAGATTGGGACTGACACTGAAGCTTTCTTT
CDR3: CASKIGTDTEAFF

size: -
J: TRBJ2-3
V: TRBV10-3
D: -
DNA: TGTGCCATCAGTGAGTACAGGTACGACACAGATACGCAGTATTTT
CDR3: CAISEYRYDTDTQYF

size: -
J: TRBJ2-7
V: TRBV5-4
D: TRBD1
DNA: TGTGCCACGAGGGGGCCCGGGACCCCGGTCTACGAGCAGTACTTC
CDR3: CATRGPGTPVYEQYF

size: -
J: TRBJ2-7
V: TRBV4-2
D: TRBD1
DNA: TGTGCCAGCAGCCAAGAACAGGGGAGCTCCTACGAGCAGTACTTC
CDR3: CASSQEQGSSYEQYF

size: -
J: TRBJ1-5
V: TRBV19
D: -
DNA: TGTGCCAGTAGTATCAACGGGCAGGGTCAGCCCCAGCATTTT
CDR3: CASSINGQGQPQHF

size: -
J: TRBJ2-2
V: TRBV21-1
D: -
DNA: TGTGCCAGCAGCAATGTAGAGGGCAGTAACACCGGGGAGCTGTTTTTT
CDR3: CASSNVEGSNTGELFF

size: -
J: TRBJ1-3
V: TRBV6-5
D: -
DNA: TGTGCCAGCAGTTACGCCCCCGGACAGAGGGGAAACACCATATATTTT
CDR3: CASSYAPGQRGNTIYF

size: few
J: TRBJ1-1
V: TRBV2
D: -
DNA: TGTGCCAGCAGTCCGGGACAGAACACTGAAGCTTTCTTT
CDR3: CASSPGQNTEAFF

size: few
J: TRBJ2-3
V: TRBV27
D: TRBD2
DNA: TGTGCCAGCAGTTTGACTAGCGGGAGCACAGATACGCAGTATTTT
CDR3: CASSLTSGSTDTQYF

size: once
J: TRBJ1-2
V: TRBV2
D: TRBD1
DNA: TGTGCCAGCAGTGAGGACAGGCGACTAGTAAGCGGAGGCTACACCTTC
CDR3: CASSEDRRLVSGGYTF

size: -
J: TRBJ2-7
V: TRBV2
D: TRBD2
DNA: TGTGCCAGCAGCCTTGGCGGGGGGGCCTACGAGCAGTACTTC
CDR3: CASSLGGGAYEQYF

size: -
J: TRBJ2-3
V: TRBV5-1
D: TRBD2
DNA: TGCGCCAGCAGCTTCCGGCGGGGACTAGGAAGCACAGATACGCAGTATTTT
CDR3: CASSFRRGLGSTDTQYF

size: -
J: TRBJ1-3
V: TRBV5-1
D: -
DNA: TGCGCCAGCAGCTGGGTACCCGGGACATCTGGAAACACCATATATTTT
CDR3: CASSWVPGTSGNTIYF